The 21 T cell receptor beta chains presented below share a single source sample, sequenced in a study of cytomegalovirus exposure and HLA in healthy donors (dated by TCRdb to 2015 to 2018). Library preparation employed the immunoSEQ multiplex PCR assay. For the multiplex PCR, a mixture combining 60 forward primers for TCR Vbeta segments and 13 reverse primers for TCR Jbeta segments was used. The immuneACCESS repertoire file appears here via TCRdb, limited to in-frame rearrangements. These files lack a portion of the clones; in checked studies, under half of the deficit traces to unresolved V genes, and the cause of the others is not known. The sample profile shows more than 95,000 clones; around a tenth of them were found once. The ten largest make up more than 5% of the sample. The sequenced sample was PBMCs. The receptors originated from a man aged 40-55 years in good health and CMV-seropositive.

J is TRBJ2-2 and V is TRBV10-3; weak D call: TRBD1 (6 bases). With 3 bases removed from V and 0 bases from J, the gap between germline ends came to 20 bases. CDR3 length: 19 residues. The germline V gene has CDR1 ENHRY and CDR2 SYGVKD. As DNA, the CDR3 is TGTGCCATCAGTGAAACCCTCGCTGCAGGACAGTCGAACACCGGGGAGCTGTTTTTT. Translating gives CAISETLAAGQSNTGELFF.

CDR3 nucleotide sequence: TGTGCCAGCAGTTTAGGTCCCAGCGGGGGCACAGATACGCAGTATTTT. Amino acid sequence: CASSLGPSGGTDTQYF. The chain combines TRBV28 with TRBJ2-3, with 7 bases that match TRBD2. In germline, CDR1 is MDHEN, CDR2 SYDVKM. Unmatched junction bases numbered 6, after V lost 2 bases and J lost 1 base. This CDR3 spans 16 amino acids.

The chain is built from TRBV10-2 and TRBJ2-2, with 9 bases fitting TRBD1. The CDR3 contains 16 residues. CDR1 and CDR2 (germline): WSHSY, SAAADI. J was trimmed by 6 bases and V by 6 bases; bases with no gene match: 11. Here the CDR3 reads CASRDSGTGYSGELFF. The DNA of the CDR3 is TGCGCCAGCAGGGACTCCGGGACAGGGTACTCCGGGGAGCTGTTTTTT.

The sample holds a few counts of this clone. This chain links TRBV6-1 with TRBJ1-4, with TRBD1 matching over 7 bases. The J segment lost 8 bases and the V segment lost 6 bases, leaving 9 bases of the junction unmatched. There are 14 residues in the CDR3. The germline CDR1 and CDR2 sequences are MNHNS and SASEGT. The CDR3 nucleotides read TGTGCCAGCAGCCAGGGGACAGTAGGAGAAAAACTGTTTTTT. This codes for CASSQGTVGEKLFF.

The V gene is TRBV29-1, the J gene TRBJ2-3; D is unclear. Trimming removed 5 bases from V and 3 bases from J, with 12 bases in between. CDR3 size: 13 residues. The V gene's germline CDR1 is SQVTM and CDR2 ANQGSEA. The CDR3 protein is CSVCSVMTDTQYF. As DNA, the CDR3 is TGCAGCGTTTGCTCGGTGATGACAGATACGCAGTATTTT.

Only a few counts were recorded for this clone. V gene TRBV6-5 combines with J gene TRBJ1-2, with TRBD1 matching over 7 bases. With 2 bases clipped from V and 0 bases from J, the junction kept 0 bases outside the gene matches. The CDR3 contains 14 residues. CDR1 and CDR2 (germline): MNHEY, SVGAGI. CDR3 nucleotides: TGTGCCAGCAGTTACGGGACAGCTAACTATGGCTACACCTTC. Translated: CASSYGTANYGYTF.

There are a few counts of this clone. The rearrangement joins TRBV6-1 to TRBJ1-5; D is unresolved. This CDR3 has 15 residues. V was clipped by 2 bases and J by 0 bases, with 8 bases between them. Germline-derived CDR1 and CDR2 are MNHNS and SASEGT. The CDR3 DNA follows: TGTGCCAGCAGTGAATGGGAGGGTAGCAATCAGCCCCAGCATTTT. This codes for CASSEWEGSNQPQHF.

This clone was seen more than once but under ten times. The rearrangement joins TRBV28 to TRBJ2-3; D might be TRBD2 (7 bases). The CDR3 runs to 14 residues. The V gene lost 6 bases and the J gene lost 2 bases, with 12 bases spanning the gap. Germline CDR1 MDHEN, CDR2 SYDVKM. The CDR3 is CASRGGGITDTQYF. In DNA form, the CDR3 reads TGTGCCAGCAGGGGAGGGGGGATCACAGATACGCAGTATTTT.

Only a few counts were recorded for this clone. In nucleotides, the CDR3 is TGCAGCGCGCGAAGCGGGAGGGCAGCAGATACGCAGTATTTT. Its translation is CSARSGRAADTQYF. The chain recombines TRBV29-1 with TRBJ2-3; 10 positions match TRBD2. Trimming took 7 bases from V and 4 from J; bases not matched to a gene: 8. This CDR3 spans 14 amino acids. Germline V lookup: CDR1 SQVTM, CDR2 ANQGSEA.

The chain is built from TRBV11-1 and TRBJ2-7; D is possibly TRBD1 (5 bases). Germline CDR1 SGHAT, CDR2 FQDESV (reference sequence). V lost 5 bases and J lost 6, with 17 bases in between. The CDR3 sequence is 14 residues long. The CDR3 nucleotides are TGTGCCAGCAGCCCGCAGGGCCCTCTAAGCGAGCAGTACTTC. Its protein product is CASSPQGPLSEQYF.

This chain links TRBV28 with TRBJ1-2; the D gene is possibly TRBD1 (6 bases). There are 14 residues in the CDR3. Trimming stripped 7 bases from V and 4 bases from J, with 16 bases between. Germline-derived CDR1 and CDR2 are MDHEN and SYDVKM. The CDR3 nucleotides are TGTGCCAGCAAAGGACAGAGTAATGCCTATGGCTACACCTTC. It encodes CASKGQSNAYGYTF.

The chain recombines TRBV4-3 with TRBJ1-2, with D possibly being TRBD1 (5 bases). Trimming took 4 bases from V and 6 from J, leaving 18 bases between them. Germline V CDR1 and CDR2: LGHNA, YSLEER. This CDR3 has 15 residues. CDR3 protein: CASSRWVGGGDGYTF. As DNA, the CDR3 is TGCGCCAGCAGCCGCTGGGTCGGCGGGGGGGATGGCTACACCTTC.

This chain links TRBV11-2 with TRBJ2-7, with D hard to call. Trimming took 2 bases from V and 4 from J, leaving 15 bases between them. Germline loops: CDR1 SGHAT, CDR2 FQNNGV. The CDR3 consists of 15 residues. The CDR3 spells CASSLFVTVPYEQYF. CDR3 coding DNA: TGTGCCAGCAGCTTATTTGTAACAGTCCCATACGAGCAGTACTTC.

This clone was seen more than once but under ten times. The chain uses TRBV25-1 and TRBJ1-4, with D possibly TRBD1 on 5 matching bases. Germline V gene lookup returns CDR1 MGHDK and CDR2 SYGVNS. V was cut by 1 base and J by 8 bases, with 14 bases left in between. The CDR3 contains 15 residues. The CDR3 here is CASSEFGQGWEKLFF. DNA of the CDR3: TGTGCCAGCAGTGAATTTGGACAAGGATGGGAAAAACTGTTTTTT.

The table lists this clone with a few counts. The CDR3 is CAGNPGQGRNEQFF. The DNA for the CDR3 is TGTGCCGGAAATCCGGGACAGGGAAGGAATGAGCAGTTCTTC. The rearrangement joins TRBV6-1 to TRBJ2-1, with 9 positions matching TRBD1. CDR3 length equals 14 residues. Per the germline V gene, CDR1 is MNHNS and CDR2 is SASEGT. Trimming at V came to 11 bases and at J to 7 bases, leaving 12 bases not matched to a gene.

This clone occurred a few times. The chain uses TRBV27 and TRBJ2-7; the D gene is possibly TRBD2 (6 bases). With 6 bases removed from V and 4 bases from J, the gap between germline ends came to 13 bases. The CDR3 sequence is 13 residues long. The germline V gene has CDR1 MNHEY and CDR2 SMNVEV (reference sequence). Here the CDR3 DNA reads TGTGCCAGCAGAACGGGAGTTGTGTACGAGCAGTACTTC. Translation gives CASRTGVVYEQYF.

CDR3 sequence (DNA): TGTGCCAGTAGTATCGGGGGGCAAAACACCGGGGAGCTGTTTTTT. It encodes CASSIGGQNTGELFF. The genes are TRBV19 and TRBJ2-2; D perhaps matches TRBD2 (7 bases). Germline V CDR1 and CDR2: LNHDA, SQIVND (reference sequence). V lost 3 bases and J 2 bases, leaving 10 bases between the germline ends. The CDR3 covers 15 residues.

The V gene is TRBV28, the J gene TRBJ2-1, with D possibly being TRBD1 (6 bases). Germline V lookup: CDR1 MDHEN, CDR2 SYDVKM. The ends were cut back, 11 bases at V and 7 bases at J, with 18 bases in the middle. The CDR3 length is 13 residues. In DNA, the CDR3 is TGTGCCTTACGGGACAAATCGGAGAATGAGCAGTTCTTC. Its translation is CALRDKSENEQFF.

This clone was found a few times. The CDR3 DNA sequence: TGTGCCAGTAGTATAGTTTATCAAGAGACCCAGTACTTC. It encodes CASSIVYQETQYF. The gene calls are TRBV19 and TRBJ2-5; D remains unclear. With 1 base removed from V and 2 bases from J, the gap between germline ends came to 5 bases. Germline-derived CDR1 and CDR2 are LNHDA and SQIVND (reference sequence). This CDR3 is 13 amino acids long.

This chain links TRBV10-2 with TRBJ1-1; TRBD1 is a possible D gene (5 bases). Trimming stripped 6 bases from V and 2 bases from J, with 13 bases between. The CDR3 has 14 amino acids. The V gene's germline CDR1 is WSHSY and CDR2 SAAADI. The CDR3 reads CASSTQDSNTEAFF. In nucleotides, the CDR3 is TGCGCCAGCAGCACACAGGATTCAAACACTGAAGCTTTCTTT.

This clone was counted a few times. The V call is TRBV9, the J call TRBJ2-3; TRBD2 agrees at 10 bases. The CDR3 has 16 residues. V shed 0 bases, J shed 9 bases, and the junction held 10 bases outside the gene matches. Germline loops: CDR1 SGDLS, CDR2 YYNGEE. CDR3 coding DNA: TGTGCCAGCAGCGTAGAAGGGAGCGGGAGGGGGGGGACGCAGTATTTT. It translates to CASSVEGSGRGGTQYF.